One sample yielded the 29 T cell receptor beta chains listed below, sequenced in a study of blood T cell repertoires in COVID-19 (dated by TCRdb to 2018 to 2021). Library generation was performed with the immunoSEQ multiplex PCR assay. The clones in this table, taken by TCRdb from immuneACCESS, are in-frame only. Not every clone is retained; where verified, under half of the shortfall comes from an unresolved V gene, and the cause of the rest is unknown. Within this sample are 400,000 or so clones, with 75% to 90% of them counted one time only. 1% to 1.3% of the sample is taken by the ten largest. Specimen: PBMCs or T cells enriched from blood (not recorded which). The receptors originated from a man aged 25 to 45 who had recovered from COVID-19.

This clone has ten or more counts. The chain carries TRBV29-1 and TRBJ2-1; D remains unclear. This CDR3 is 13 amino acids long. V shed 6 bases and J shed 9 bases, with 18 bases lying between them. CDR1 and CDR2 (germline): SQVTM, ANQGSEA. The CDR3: CSVQKAGFGEQFF. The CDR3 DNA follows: TGCAGCGTCCAAAAGGCCGGGTTCGGTGAGCAGTTCTTC.

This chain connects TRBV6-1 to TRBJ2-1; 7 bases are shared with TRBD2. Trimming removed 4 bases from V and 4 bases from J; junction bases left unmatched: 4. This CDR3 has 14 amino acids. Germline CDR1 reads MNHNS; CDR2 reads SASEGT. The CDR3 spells CASSVAGLYNEQFF. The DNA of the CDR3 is TGTGCCAGCAGTGTAGCGGGCCTATACAATGAGCAGTTCTTC.

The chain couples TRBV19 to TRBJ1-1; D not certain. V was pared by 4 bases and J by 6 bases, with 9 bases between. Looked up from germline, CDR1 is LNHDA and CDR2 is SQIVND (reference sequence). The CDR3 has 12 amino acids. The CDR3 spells CASSTPPAEAFF. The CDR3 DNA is TGTGCCAGTAGTACCCCCCCGGCTGAAGCTTTCTTT. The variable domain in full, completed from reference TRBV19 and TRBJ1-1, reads DGGITQSPKYLFRKEGQNVTLSCEQNLNHDAMYWYRQDPGQGLRLIYYSQIVNDFQKGDIAEGYSVSREKKESFPLTVTSAQKNPTAFYLCASSTPPAEAFFGQGTRLTVV.

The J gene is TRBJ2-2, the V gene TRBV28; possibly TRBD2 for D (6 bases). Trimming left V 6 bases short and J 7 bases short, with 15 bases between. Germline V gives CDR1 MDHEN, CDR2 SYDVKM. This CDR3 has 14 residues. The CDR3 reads CASRVGSPNGELFF. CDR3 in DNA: TGTGCCAGCAGGGTCGGGAGCCCTAACGGGGAGCTGTTTTTT.

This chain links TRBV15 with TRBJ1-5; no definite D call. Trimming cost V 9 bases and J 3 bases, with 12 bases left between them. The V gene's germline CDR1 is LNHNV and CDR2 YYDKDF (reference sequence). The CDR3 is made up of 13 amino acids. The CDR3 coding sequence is TGTGCCACAGGAGAAGAGTACAATCAGCCCCAGCATTTT. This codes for CATGEEYNQPQHF.

The CDR3 DNA sequence: TGTGCCAGCAGTGAAAAGGGGCCCTATGGCTACACCTTC. Translating gives CASSEKGPYGYTF. The gene calls are TRBV6-1 and TRBJ1-2; D possibly corresponds to TRBD1 (5 bases). From germline, CDR1 is MNHNS and CDR2 SASEGT. V lost 2 bases and J 4 bases, leaving 8 bases between the germline ends. CDR3 length: 13 residues.

The CDR3 sequence is CASSEGLAGGPNTGELFF. The CDR3, as DNA: TGTGCCAGCAGTGAAGGTCTAGCGGGAGGGCCCAACACCGGGGAGCTGTTTTTT. The chain employs TRBV6-1 and TRBJ2-2, with 12 positions matching TRBD2. V shed 1 base, J shed 2 bases, and the junction held 5 bases outside the gene matches. This CDR3 is 18 amino acids long. The germline CDR1 and CDR2 sequences are MNHNS and SASEGT.

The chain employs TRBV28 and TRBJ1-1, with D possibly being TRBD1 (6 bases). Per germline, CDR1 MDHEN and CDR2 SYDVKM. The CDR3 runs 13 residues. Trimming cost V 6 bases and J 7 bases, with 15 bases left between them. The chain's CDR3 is CASRAQGSGEAFF. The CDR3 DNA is TGTGCCAGCAGGGCCCAGGGGTCGGGTGAAGCTTTCTTT.

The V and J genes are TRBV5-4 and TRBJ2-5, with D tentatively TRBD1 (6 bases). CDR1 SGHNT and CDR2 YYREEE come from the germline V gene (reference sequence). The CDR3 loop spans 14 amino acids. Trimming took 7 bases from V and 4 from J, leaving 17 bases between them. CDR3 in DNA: TGTGCCAGCGCAAAACAGGGTTTCCGAGAGACCCAGTACTTC. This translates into CASAKQGFRETQYF. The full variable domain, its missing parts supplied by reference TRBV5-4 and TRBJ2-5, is ETGVTQSPTHLIKTRGQQVTLRCSSQSGHNTVSWYQQALGQGPQFIFQYYREEENGRGNFPPRFSGLQFPNYSSELNVNALELDDSALYLCASAKQGFRETQYFGPGTRLLVL.

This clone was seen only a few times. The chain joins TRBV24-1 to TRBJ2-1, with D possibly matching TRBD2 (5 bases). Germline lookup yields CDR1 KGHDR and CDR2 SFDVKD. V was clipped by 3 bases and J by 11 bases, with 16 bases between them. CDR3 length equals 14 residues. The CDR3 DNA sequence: TGTGCCACCAGTGATGGGCTAGGGAGTACTAAGCAGTTCTTC. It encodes CATSDGLGSTKQFF.

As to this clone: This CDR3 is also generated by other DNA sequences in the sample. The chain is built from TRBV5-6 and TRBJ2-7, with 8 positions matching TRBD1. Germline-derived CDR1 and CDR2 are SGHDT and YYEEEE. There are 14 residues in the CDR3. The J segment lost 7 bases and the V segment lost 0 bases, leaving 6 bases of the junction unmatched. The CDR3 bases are TGTGCCAGCAGCTTGGGGACAGGGACGTATGAGCAGTACTTC. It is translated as CASSLGTGTYEQYF.

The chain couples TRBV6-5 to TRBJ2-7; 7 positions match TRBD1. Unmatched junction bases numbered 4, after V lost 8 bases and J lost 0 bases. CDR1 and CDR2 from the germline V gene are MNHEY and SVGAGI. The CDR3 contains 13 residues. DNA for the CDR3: TGTGCCAGCGACAGGGCCAGCTCCTACGAGCAGTACTTC. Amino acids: CASDRASSYEQYF.

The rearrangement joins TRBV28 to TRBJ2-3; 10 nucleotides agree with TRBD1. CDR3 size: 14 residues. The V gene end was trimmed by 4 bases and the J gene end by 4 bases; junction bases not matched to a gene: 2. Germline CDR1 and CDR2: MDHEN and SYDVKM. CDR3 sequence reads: CASSYGQGADTQYF. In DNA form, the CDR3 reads TGTGCCAGCAGTTATGGACAGGGGGCAGATACGCAGTATTTT.

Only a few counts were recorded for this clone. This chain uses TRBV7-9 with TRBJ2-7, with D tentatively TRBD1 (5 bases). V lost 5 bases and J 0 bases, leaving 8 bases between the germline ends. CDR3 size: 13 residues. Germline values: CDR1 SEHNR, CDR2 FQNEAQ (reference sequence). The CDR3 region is CASSDSFSYEQYF. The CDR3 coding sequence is TGTGCCAGCAGCGACAGCTTCTCCTACGAGCAGTACTTC.

CDR3: CASAQGGHNEQFF. CDR3 nucleotide sequence: TGTGCGAGCGCACAAGGAGGCCACAATGAGCAGTTCTTC. The chain joins TRBV9 to TRBJ2-1, with a weak D call TRBD2 (5 bases). The CDR3 consists of 13 residues. Germline loops: CDR1 SGDLS, CDR2 YYNGEE.

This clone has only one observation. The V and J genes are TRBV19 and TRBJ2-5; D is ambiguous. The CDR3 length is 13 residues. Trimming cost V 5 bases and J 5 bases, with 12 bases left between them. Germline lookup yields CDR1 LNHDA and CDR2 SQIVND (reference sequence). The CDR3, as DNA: TGTGCCAGTAGTCAGAGCGTTGGGGAGACCCAGTACTTC. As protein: CASSQSVGETQYF.

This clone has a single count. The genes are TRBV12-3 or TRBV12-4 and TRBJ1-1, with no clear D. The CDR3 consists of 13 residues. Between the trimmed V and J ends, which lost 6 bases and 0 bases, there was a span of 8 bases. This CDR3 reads CASSPLMNTEAFF. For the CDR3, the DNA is TGTGCCAGCAGCCCCCTTATGAACACTGAAGCTTTCTTT.

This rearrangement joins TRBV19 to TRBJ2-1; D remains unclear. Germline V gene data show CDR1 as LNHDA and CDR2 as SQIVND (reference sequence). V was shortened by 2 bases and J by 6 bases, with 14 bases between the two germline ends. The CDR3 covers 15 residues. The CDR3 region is CASSIRPELSNEQFF. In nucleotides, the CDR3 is TGTGCCAGTAGTATACGGCCGGAACTAAGCAATGAGCAGTTCTTC.

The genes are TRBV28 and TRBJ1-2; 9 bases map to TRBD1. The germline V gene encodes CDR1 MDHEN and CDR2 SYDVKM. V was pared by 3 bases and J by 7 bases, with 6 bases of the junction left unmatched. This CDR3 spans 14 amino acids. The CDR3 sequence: CASSFWDRELGYTF. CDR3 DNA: TGTGCCAGCAGTTTTTGGGACAGGGAACTTGGCTACACCTTC.

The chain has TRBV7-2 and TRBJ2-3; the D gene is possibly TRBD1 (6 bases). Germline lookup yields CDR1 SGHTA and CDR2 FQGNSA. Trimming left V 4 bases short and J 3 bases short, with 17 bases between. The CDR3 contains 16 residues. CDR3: CASSSGRTGTTDTQYF. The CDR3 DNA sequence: TGTGCCAGCAGCTCCGGACGTACAGGGACAACAGATACGCAGTATTTT.

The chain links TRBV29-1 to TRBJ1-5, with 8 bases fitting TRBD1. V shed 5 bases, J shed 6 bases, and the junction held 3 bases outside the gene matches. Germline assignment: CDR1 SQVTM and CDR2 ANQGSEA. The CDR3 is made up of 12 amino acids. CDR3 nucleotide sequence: TGCAGCGTTACAGGGGGAGGTCAGCCCCAGCATTTT. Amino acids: CSVTGGGQPQHF. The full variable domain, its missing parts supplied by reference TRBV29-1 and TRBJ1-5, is SAVISQKPSRDICQRGTSLTIQCQVDSQVTMMFWYRQQPGQSLTLIATANQGSEATYESGFVIDKFPISRPNLTFSTLTVSNMSPEDSSIYLCSVTGGGQPQHFGDGTRLSIL.

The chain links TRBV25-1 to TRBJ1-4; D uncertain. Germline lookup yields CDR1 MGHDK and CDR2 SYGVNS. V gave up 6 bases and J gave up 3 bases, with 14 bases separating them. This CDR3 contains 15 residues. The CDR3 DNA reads TGTGCCAGCAGCTCGGGGATAAATGCTAATGAAAAACTGTTTTTT. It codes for CASSSGINANEKLFF.

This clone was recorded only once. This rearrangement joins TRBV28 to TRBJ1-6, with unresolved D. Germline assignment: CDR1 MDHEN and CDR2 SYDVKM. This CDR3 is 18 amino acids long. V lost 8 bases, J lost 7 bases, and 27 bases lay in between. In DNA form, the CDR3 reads TGTGCCAGCCCCCCCGGGAAGGGCCGCGATCCTCACAATTCACCCCTCCACTTT. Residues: CASPPGKGRDPHNSPLHF.

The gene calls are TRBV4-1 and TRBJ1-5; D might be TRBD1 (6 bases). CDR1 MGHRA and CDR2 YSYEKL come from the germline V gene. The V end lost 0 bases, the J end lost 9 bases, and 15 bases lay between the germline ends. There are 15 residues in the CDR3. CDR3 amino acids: CASSQDSGQGWPQHF. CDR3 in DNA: TGCGCCAGCAGCCAAGATTCCGGGCAGGGGTGGCCCCAGCATTTT.

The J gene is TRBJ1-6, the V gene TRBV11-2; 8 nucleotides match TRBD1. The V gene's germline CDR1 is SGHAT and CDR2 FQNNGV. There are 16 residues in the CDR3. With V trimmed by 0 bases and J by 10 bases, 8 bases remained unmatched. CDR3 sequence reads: CASSLETGGVRSPLHF. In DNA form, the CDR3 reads TGTGCCAGCAGCTTAGAAACAGGGGGAGTTAGATCACCCCTCCACTTT.

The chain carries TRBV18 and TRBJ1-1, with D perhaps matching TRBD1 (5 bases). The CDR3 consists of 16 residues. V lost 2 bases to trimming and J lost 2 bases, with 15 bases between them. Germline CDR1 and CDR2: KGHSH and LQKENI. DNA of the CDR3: TGTGCCAGCTCACCAGGGGTCCCAACAGGTAACACTGAAGCTTTCTTT. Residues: CASSPGVPTGNTEAFF.

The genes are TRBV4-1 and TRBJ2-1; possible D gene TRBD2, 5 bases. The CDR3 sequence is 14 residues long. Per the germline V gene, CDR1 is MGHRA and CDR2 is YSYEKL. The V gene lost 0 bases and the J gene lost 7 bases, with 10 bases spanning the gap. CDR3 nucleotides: TGCGCCAGCAGCCAAGATGGTGGCGGGAATGAGCAGTTCTTC. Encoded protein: CASSQDGGGNEQFF.

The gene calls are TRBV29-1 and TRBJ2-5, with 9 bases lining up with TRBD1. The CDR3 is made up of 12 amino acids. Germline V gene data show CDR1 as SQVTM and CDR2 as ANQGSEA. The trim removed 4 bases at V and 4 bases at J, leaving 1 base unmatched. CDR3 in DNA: TGCAGCGTTGTGGGACAGGGAGAGACCCAGTACTTC. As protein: CSVVGQGETQYF.

The CDR3 sequence is CASSETWEKKPSTDTQYF. The CDR3, as DNA: TGCGCCAGCAGTGAGACGTGGGAGAAGAAACCTAGCACAGATACGCAGTATTTT. This chain links TRBV10-1 with TRBJ2-3; D might be TRBD2 (5 bases). V was pared by 2 bases and J by 0 bases, with 18 bases between. CDR1 and CDR2 (germline): WNHNN, SYGVQD (reference sequence). The CDR3 is made up of 18 amino acids.